These T cell receptor beta chains were read from a single sample in a study of T cell repertoires in cytomegalovirus infection. From the reads, TCRdb called clonotypes with MiXCR, one entry per CDR3 protein. Here the sample spans fewer than 550,000 distinct CDR3 sequences, around 32% being singletons. The sequencing sample was made of PBMCs. These receptors were obtained from a human donor in good health (CMV status not recorded). Some clones in this sample may be carry-over from other donors' samples. Each CDR3 is given with its conserved first and last residue. The D gene is left open where the match is weak. Clone size is shown for a subset of rows, as once, few, many or a class of expanded clone.

TRBV12-3/TRBV12-4	TRBD1	-	TRBJ2-5	TGTGCCAGCAGTTTCACAGGGGGCTGGGAGACCCAGTACTTC	CASSFTGGWETQYF
TRBV7-2	-	-	TRBJ1-3	TGTGCCAGCAGCTTAGTCACGAGCTCTGGAAACACCATATACTTT	CASSLVTSSGNTIYF
TRBV10-2	-	-	TRBJ2-7	TGCGCCAGCAGTGACCGAAGCGAGCAGTACTTC	CASSDRSEQYF
TRBV20-1	TRBD1	-	TRBJ2-2	TGCAGTGCTAGATCCTTCAGGGGGCGCATGAACACCGGGGAGCTGTTTTTT	CSARSFRGRMNTGELFF
TRBV28	-	few	TRBJ1-2	TGTGCCAGCAACCTCCCGCGGGCTAACTATGGCTACACCTTC	CASNLPRANYGYTF
TRBV6-2/TRBV6-3	-	-	TRBJ2-3	TGTGCCCGCAGTTTTGCGGGGGCTCCAAGCACCAGGAAAGATACGCAGTATTTT	CARSFAGAPSTRKDTQYF
TRBV7-3	TRBD2	many	TRBJ2-1	TGTGCCAGCAGCTTAAGCGGGGGGCCCTCCAATGAGCAGTTCTTC	CASSLSGGPSNEQFF
TRBV5-8	-	-	TRBJ2-3	TGTGCCAGCAGCTTGGGACAGATAAGACTAGAAATCACAGATACGCAGTATTTT	CASSLGQIRLEITDTQYF
TRBV7-8	TRBD1	-	TRBJ1-5	TGTGCCAGCAGCCTATGGGACAGGGAGATGGGCAATCAGCCCCAGCATTTT	CASSLWDREMGNQPQHF
TRBV15	TRBD1	-	TRBJ2-5	TGTGCCACCAGCCGGACAGGAAAAGGCCAAGAGACCCAGTACTTC	CATSRTGKGQETQYF
TRBV4-2	TRBD2	-	TRBJ2-5	TGTGCCAGCAGCCAAGATGGGACGGGGGGAGAGACCCAGTACTTC	CASSQDGTGGETQYF
TRBV20-1	-	few	TRBJ2-5	TGCTCCTTGCGTGGAGAGACCCAGTACTTC	CSLRGETQYF
TRBV6-1	TRBD1	many	TRBJ2-7	TGTGCCAGCAGTCAACCGGGACAGGGTATTTCGTACGAGCAGTACTTC	CASSQPGQGISYEQYF
TRBV4-3	-	few	TRBJ1-3	TGCGCCAGCAGCCAAGTTCTAGGGGTCAGGGGCGAAAACACCATATATTTT	CASSQVLGVRGENTIYF
TRBV7-9	-	-	TRBJ1-1	TGTGCCAGCAGCACCTGGGGGGCTGCGAGTGAAGCTTTCTTT	CASSTWGAASEAFF
TRBV19	-	few	TRBJ2-1	TGTGCCAGTAGTGCGGGTAGCTCCTACAATGAGCAGTTCTTC	CASSAGSSYNEQFF
TRBV12-3/TRBV12-4	-	-	TRBJ2-3	TGTGCCAGCACGAGTGGGGGGGCGGCAGATACGCAGTATTTT	CASTSGGAADTQYF
TRBV7-9	TRBD1	-	TRBJ2-1	TGTGCCAGCAGCAACCCGACAGGGAATGAGCAGTTCTTC	CASSNPTGNEQFF
TRBV5-4	TRBD2	-	TRBJ2-1	TGTGCCAGCAGCCCCGGGGGGGGGGCGGGGGGCGGATTTGAGCAGTTCTTC	CASSPGGGAGGGFEQFF
TRBV7-8	-	many	TRBJ2-7	TGTGCCAGCAGCCCAACAGGGATTCTAGGCGAGCAGTACTTC	CASSPTGILGEQYF
TRBV11-2	-	few	TRBJ1-1	TGTGCCAGCAGCTCGATGACGGGGGAGAACACTGAAGCTTTCTTT	CASSSMTGENTEAFF
TRBV12-5	-	-	TRBJ2-5	TGTGCTAGTGGTTTGGGGCACCAAAGGGAACAGTACTTC	CASGLGHQREQYF
TRBV15	-	few	TRBJ2-7	TGTGCCACCGGTGATAGGGACGGATCCTACGAGCAGTACTTC	CATGDRDGSYEQYF
TRBV20-1	-	-	TRBJ1-2	TGCAGTGCTGAAATGACAGGAAAAAACTATGGCTACACCTTC	CSAEMTGKNYGYTF
TRBV10-3	-	few	TRBJ2-3	TGTGCCGCAAGGGGGAGGACAACCACAGATACGCAGTATTTT	CAARGRTTTDTQYF
TRBV28	-	-	TRBJ2-1	TGTGCCAGCAGTTCCCCACGCGGGGCGGGTTACAATGAGCAGTTCTTC	CASSSPRGAGYNEQFF
TRBV7-6	-	many	TRBJ2-7	TGTGCCAGCAGCTTAGACCAACTACGAGTGCAGTACTTC	CASSLDQLRVQYF
TRBV7-9	TRBD1	many	TRBJ1-6	TGTGCCAGCAGCTCAACCGGGACAGGGTGGAATTCACCCCTCCACTTT	CASSSTGTGWNSPLHF
TRBV29-1	-	-	TRBJ1-2	TGCAGCGTCCACCGGACACAGGCGATTAACTATGGCTACACCTTC	CSVHRTQAINYGYTF
TRBV7-6	-	-	TRBJ2-5	TGTGCCAGCAGCCTATCCCTACTGTACCAAGAGACCCAGTACTTC	CASSLSLLYQETQYF
TRBV7-8	TRBD2	-	TRBJ2-5	TGTGCCAGCAGCTACCGGGACTACTTAGAGACCCAGTACTTC	CASSYRDYLETQYF
TRBV5-1	TRBD1	-	TRBJ2-1	TGCGCCAGCACCGATTCCGGGACAGGGTACAATGAGCAGTTCTTC	CASTDSGTGYNEQFF
TRBV19	-	-	TRBJ2-3	TGTGCCAGTAGTTCAGGGCCCGCTCGTGAGGATACGCAGTATTTT	CASSSGPAREDTQYF
TRBV6-6	TRBD1	-	TRBJ2-7	TGTGCCAGCACCAAGAACTCGCAGGGGGCATCCTACGAGCAGTACTTC	CASTKNSQGASYEQYF
TRBV27	TRBD1	-	TRBJ2-7	TGTGCCAGCGGCCAAAGACAGGGTTTCCCCTACGAGCAGTACTTC	CASGQRQGFPYEQYF
TRBV6-1	TRBD2	many	TRBJ2-1	TGTGCCAGCGCACGGGGGGGGGGCCATAATGAGCAGTTCTTC	CASARGGGHNEQFF
TRBV18	TRBD2	few	TRBJ2-5	TGTGCCAGCTCGCCTACTAGCGGGTATTACCAAGAGACCCAGTACTTC	CASSPTSGYYQETQYF
TRBV29-1	-	-	TRBJ2-3	TGCAGCGTGGATAAGACCCGCCGGGATACGCAGTATTTT	CSVDKTRRDTQYF
TRBV7-2	-	once	TRBJ1-2	TGTGACAGCCGGACCGCTAACTATGGCTACACCTTC	CDSRTANYGYTF
TRBV6-5	-	-	TRBJ2-5	TGTGCCAGCAGTTACTTTGCGGTAGGGACCCAGTACTTC	CASSYFAVGTQYF
TRBV2	-	-	TRBJ2-7	TGTGCTGGTTGGCACGGGAGCTACGAGCAGTACTTC	CAGWHGSYEQYF
TRBV7-2	-	few	TRBJ2-7	TGTGCCAGCAGCTCGCGACAGTCCTACGAGCAGTACTTC	CASSSRQSYEQYF